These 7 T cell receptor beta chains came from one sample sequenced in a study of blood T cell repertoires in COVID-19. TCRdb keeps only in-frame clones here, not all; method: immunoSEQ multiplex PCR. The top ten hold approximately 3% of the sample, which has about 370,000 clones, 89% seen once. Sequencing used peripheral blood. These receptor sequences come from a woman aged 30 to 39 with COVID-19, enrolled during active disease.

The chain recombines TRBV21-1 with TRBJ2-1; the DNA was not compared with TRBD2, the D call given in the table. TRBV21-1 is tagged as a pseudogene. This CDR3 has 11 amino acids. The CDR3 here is CASRFSHEQFF. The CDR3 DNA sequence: TGTGCCAGCAGGTTCTCCCATGAGCAGTTCTTC.

The CDR3: CASSYQTAGNEQYF. For the CDR3, the DNA is TGTGCCAGCAGTTACCAAACGGCGGGGAACGAGCAGTACTTC. This rearrangement joins TRBV6-6 to TRBJ2-7, with D possibly TRBD2 on 6 matching bases. This CDR3 has 14 amino acids. Germline V lookup: CDR1 MNHNY, CDR2 SVGAGI (reference sequence). V gave up 2 bases and J gave up 5 bases, with 13 bases separating them.

CDR3 loop: CSVAQGAGGYTF. The DNA of the CDR3 is TGCAGCGTAGCACAGGGGGCAGGCGGCTACACCTTC. The chain combines TRBV29-1 with TRBJ1-2; TRBD1 aligns across 9 bases. Trimming cost V 6 bases and J 8 bases; bases outside gene matches: 7. Germline CDR1 reads SQVTM; CDR2 reads ANQGSEA. The CDR3 runs 12 residues.

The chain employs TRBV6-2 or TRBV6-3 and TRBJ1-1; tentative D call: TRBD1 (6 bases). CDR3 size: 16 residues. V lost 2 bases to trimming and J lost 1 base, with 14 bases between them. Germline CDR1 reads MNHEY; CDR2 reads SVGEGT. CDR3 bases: TGTGCCAGCAGTTACGGTTATGCGGGGGCGAACACTGAAGCTTTCTTT. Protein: CASSYGYAGANTEAFF.

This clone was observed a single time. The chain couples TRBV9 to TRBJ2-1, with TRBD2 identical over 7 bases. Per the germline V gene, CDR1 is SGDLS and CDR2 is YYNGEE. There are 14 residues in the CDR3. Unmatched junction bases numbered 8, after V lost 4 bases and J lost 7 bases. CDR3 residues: CASSHTGLMNEQFF. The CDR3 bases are TGTGCCAGCAGCCATACGGGACTAATGAATGAGCAGTTCTTC.

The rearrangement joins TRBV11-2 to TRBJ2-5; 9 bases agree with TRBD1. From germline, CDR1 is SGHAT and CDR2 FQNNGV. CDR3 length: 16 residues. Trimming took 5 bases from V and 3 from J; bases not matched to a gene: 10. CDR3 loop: CASSPLPGQGKETQYF. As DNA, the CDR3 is TGTGCCAGCAGCCCACTCCCGGGACAGGGAAAAGAGACCCAGTACTTC.

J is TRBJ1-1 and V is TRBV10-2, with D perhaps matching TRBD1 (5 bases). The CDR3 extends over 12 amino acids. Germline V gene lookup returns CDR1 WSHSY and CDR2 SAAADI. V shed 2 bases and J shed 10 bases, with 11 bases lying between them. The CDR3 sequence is CASSEGQGSAFF. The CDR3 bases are TGCGCCAGCAGTGAGGGGCAGGGTTCAGCTTTCTTT.